This T cell receptor beta chain was observed in a study of a mutant IDH1 vaccine in newly diagnosed glioma. Overall study context: The initiation of vaccination occurred 4-6 weeks after radiotherapy alone, or with temozolomide cycles. Treatment recipients were approximately 62% male and approximately 40% female, and their mean age was roughly 40 years. Overall study findings and caveats: Immune responses arising from the vaccine appeared in about 94% of patients.

Trimming removed 4 bases at V and 4 bases at J, with 16 bases between. CDR3 length: 15 amino acids. CDR1 and CDR2 from the germline V gene are MDHEN and SYDVKM. Noted time point: week 11, during vaccination. Doses of 300 ug of mutant IDH1 20-mer peptide were given with topical imiquimod. Donors had new IDH1-mutant astrocytomas of WHO grade 3 or 4 (ATRX-lost). In regard to this clone: Its matching antigen is unknown.

Profiled with immunoSEQ multiplex PCR; TCRdb holds only in-frame clones, not every one. The data hold 30,000 to 40,000 clones, with over 80% observed a single time. This receptor was obtained from a middle-aged man with glioma. The J gene is TRBJ2-5, the V gene TRBV28; D tentatively reads TRBD1 or TRBD2 (6 bases each). The sample here was PBMCs, taken from a glioma patient whose treatment included an IDH1 peptide vaccine. The CDR3 DNA reads as TGTGCCAGCAGTTCCGGGACTGCCAGGGGAGAGACCCAGTACTTC. Translating it yields CASSSGTARGETQYF.